What follows are 5 T cell receptor beta chains derived from one specimen sequenced in a study of T cell repertoires in cytomegalovirus infection. Their recognized antigens are unknown. TCRdb itself ran the reads through MiXCR, one entry per CDR3 protein. The data show hundreds of thousands of distinct CDR3 sequences, 33% seen once. The sequences come from cultured PBMCs, collected from culture after CMV antigen stimulation. The origin of the receptors is a human donor in good health (CMV status not recorded). Some clones in this sample may be carry-over from other donors' samples.

The J gene is TRBJ1-4, the V gene TRBV6-6; 9 bases are shared with TRBD1. The CDR3 has 13 residues. Germline V CDR1 and CDR2: MNHNY, SVGAGI (reference sequence). J gave up 7 bases and V 10 bases, and 7 bases lay outside the gene matches. CDR3 DNA sequence: TGTGCCACTAACCGGGACAGGGTTGAAAAACTGTTTTTT. It translates to CATNRDRVEKLFF.

V gene TRBV3-1 combines with J gene TRBJ2-7, with 10 bases matching TRBD1. CDR1 is LGHDT, CDR2 YNNKEL, per germline (reference sequence). Unmatched junction bases numbered 4, after V lost 6 bases and J lost 2 bases. This CDR3 has 14 residues. CDR3 sequence reads: CASRLGTGAYEQYF. The CDR3, as DNA: TGTGCCAGCAGACTCGGGACAGGGGCCTACGAGCAGTACTTC.

V gene TRBV10-3 combines with J gene TRBJ2-1; TRBD2 might be the D (5 bases). Between the trimmed V and J ends, which lost 5 bases and 6 bases, there was a span of 11 bases. The CDR3 covers 13 residues. CDR1 and CDR2 (germline): ENHRY, SYGVKD. CDR3 sequence: CAISFRESNEQFF. Written as DNA, the CDR3 is TGTGCCATCAGTTTCCGGGAATCCAATGAGCAGTTCTTC.

The chain links TRBV7-8 to TRBJ2-7, with D perhaps TRBD1 (6 bases). Trimming took off 2 bases at V and 0 bases at J, with 8 bases between the two ends. CDR3 size: 14 residues. CDR1 SGHVS and CDR2 FQNEAQ come from the germline V gene. CDR3 loop: CASSLRTDSYEQYF. The CDR3 DNA sequence: TGTGCCAGCAGCTTAAGGACAGACTCCTACGAGCAGTACTTC. The full variable domain, in which reference TRBV7-8 and TRBJ2-7 provide the parts outside the CDR3, is GAGVSQSPRYKVAKRGQDVALRCDPISGHVSLFWYQQALGQGPEFLTYFQNEAQLDKSGLPSDRFFAERPEGSVSTLKIQRTQQEDSAVYLCASSLRTDSYEQYFGPGTRLTVT.

The chain recombines TRBV24-1 with TRBJ1-3; D unclear. CDR3 length: 15 amino acids. V lost 4 bases and J 0 bases, leaving 9 bases between the germline ends. The germline CDR1 and CDR2 sequences are KGHDR and SFDVKD. CDR3 DNA sequence: TGTGCCACCAGTGACCCAGGATCCTCTGGAAACACCATATATTTT. Translating gives CATSDPGSSGNTIYF.